This T cell receptor (beta chain) was found in a study of T-cell memory formation after mild COVID-19. Study as a whole: The study found TCR clusters largely donor specific.

Germline V lookup: CDR1 MGHRA, CDR2 YSYEKL. Unmatched junction bases numbered 10, after V lost 1 base and J lost 2 bases. CDR3 length: 19 amino acids. TCRdb analysed the 5' RACE reads with MiXCR anew, one entry per CDR3 protein. The sample has 580,000 or so distinct CDR3 sequences; around 15% are singletons. J is TRBJ2-3 and V is TRBV4-1, with 12 bases aligning to TRBD2. This receptor was identified in an adult woman who had mild COVID-19 (a few samples of this study predate the infection). Cell type and time point are not known. The sequenced sample was PBMCs or a T cell subset sorted from them (not recorded which). The CDR3 DNA reads TGCGCCAGCAGCCAAGGACTAGCGGGAGTTTCCCTCACCACAGATACGCAGTATTTT. Encoded protein: CASSQGLAGVSLTTDTQYF.